The 11 T cell receptor beta chains below come from one sample, sequenced in a study of CD8 T cells in Susac syndrome. Reverse transcription of roughly 0.5 to 1 ug RNA was performed with random hexamers. Each CDR3 protein is one row after TCRdb ran MiXCR on the immunoSEQ multiplex PCR reads. The sample carries 200,000 or so distinct CDR3 sequences, 90% to 95% recorded once. Sequenced: CD4+ T cells from PBMCs. Receptors originate from a human donor with multiple sclerosis.

This rearrangement joins TRBV19 to TRBJ1-1, with D possibly being TRBD1 (5 bases). Trimming shortened V by 6 bases and J by 6 bases, and 17 bases separated the two germline ends. Germline-derived CDR1 and CDR2 are LNHDA and SQIVND (reference sequence). CDR3 length: 14 amino acids. The CDR3 DNA sequence: TGTGCCAGTAGGCTGCGCGGGGGTTGGGCTGAAGCTTTCTTT. Its translation is CASRLRGGWAEAFF.

This clonotype was seen only once. V usage is TRBV6-5 and J usage is TRBJ1-6; the match to TRBD1 covers 8 bases. From germline, CDR1 is MNHEY and CDR2 SVGAGI. With V trimmed by 6 bases and J by 10 bases, 8 bases remained unmatched. CDR3 size: 14 residues. This CDR3 is CASRRQGYASPLHF. The CDR3 nucleotides read TGTGCCAGCAGGCGACAGGGGTACGCATCACCCCTCCACTTT.

The chain joins TRBV29-1 to TRBJ2-2; D unresolved. The CDR3 extends over 16 amino acids. Trimming stripped 6 bases from V and 5 bases from J, with 22 bases between. Germline-derived CDR1 and CDR2 are SQVTM and ANQGSEA. CDR3 DNA: TGCAGCGTATCAGCCGTTCAGCCCGTTGGGACCGGGGAGCTGTTTTTT. Amino acids: CSVSAVQPVGTGELFF.

The rearrangement links TRBV24-1 to TRBJ1-2; D is unresolved. V shed 3 bases and J shed 6 bases, with 10 bases lying between them. The germline V gene encodes CDR1 KGHDR and CDR2 SFDVKD. This CDR3 is 13 amino acids long. The CDR3 region has the DNA TGTGCCACCAGTGATCACCGGGAGGATGGCTACACCTTC. This encodes CATSDHREDGYTF.

This clonotype is a singleton in its sample. The rearrangement joins TRBV24-1 to TRBJ2-2, with TRBD2 identical over 7 bases. The germline V gene has CDR1 KGHDR and CDR2 SFDVKD. CDR3 size: 17 residues. After removal of 4 bases from V and 4 bases from J, the junction contained 11 bases not matched to a gene. The CDR3 bases are TGTGCCACCAGTGAACCAGGCGGCAGGGAGGGCACCGGGGAGCTGTTTTTT. This gives the protein CATSEPGGREGTGELFF.

J is TRBJ2-5 and V is TRBV7-9; tentatively, D is TRBD1 or TRBD2 (5 bases each). CDR1 is SEHNR, CDR2 FQNEAQ, per germline (reference sequence). This CDR3 is 14 amino acids long. Trimming took off 11 bases at V and 4 bases at J, with 20 bases between the two ends. DNA of the CDR3: TGTGCCTCCTCGGGGCGTATTGGGGGAGAGACCCAGTACTTC. It yields the protein CASSGRIGGETQYF.

This chain uses TRBV12-3 or TRBV12-4 with TRBJ2-7; maybe TRBD2 (6 bases). The CDR3 runs to 15 residues. Trimming removed 5 bases at V and 8 bases at J, with 22 bases between. The CDR3 DNA sequence: TGTGCCAGCAGTCCACGGGGGAGAGGGGATTACAAGCAGTACTTC. Amino acids: CASSPRGRGDYKQYF.

V usage is TRBV13 and J usage is TRBJ2-1; TRBD1 matches 8 bases. Trimming removed 7 bases from V and 4 bases from J; junction bases left unmatched: 9. CDR1 and CDR2 from the germline V gene are PRHDT and FYEKMQ (reference sequence). The CDR3 has 15 amino acids. Here the CDR3 reads CASTLTRTGYNEQFF. The CDR3 DNA follows: TGTGCCAGCACCCTCACCCGGACAGGGTACAATGAGCAGTTCTTC.

This chain links TRBV20-1 with TRBJ2-1; D might be TRBD2 (5 bases). CDR1 is DFQATT, CDR2 SNEGSKA, per germline (reference sequence). V was clipped by 2 bases and J by 5 bases, with 16 bases between them. The CDR3 runs to 15 residues. The CDR3 region has the DNA TGCAGTGCTAGACTAAGGGAGTCCGGTAACAATGAGCAGTTCTTC. It specifies CSARLRESGNNEQFF.

The V and J genes are TRBV6-1 and TRBJ2-1; tentative D call: TRBD2 (5 bases). The CDR3 runs 16 residues. CDR1 MNHNS and CDR2 SASEGT come from the germline V gene. Trimming cost V 8 bases and J 5 bases, with 22 bases left between them. CDR3 sequence reads: CASSIGVAFHNNEQFF. DNA for the CDR3: TGTGCCAGCTCTATCGGGGTAGCCTTTCACAACAATGAGCAGTTCTTC.

The chain uses TRBV20-1 and TRBJ1-1; D perhaps matches TRBD1 (6 bases). With 8 bases removed from V and 2 bases from J, the gap between germline ends came to 12 bases. The CDR3 consists of 12 residues. Germline V gene data show CDR1 as DFQATT and CDR2 as SNEGSKA (reference sequence). The CDR3 sequence is CSSWTVNTEAFF. The CDR3 DNA is TGCAGTAGCTGGACAGTAAACACTGAAGCTTTCTTT.